These 14 T cell receptor beta chains share one sample of origin, sequenced in a study of blood T cell repertoires in COVID-19. Assay: immunoSEQ multiplex PCR; the TCRdb copy retains only in-frame clones and omits some. This table holds 95,000 to 100,000 clones, roughly nine tenths found once. The sequencing sample was made of peripheral blood. These receptor sequences come from a man between 45 and 60 years old with acute or convalescent COVID-19.

This chain joins TRBV3-1 (or the pseudogene TRBV3-2) and TRBJ2-2; tentatively, D is TRBD2 (6 bases). The germline V and J ends were trimmed by 0 bases and 6 bases, with 23 bases remaining between them. The germline V gene encodes CDR1 LGHDT and CDR2 YNNKEL (reference sequence). The CDR3 runs to 19 residues. CDR3 loop: CASSQDGLARGGVSGELFF. The CDR3 DNA is TGTGCCAGCAGCCAAGACGGGCTGGCTAGAGGAGGGGTCTCCGGGGAGCTGTTTTTT.

The chain carries TRBV4-2 and TRBJ2-7; D remains ambiguous. CDR1 is LGHNA, CDR2 YNFKEQ, per germline. The CDR3 is made up of 15 amino acids. Trimming stripped 0 bases from V and 3 bases from J, with 12 bases between. The CDR3 sequence: CASSQDRDGGYEQYF. The CDR3 bases are TGTGCCAGCAGCCAAGATCGTGACGGCGGCTACGAGCAGTACTTC.

This chain links TRBV3-1 (or the pseudogene TRBV3-2) with TRBJ2-3; 9 bases fit TRBD2. Germline CDR1 LGHDT, CDR2 YNNKEL (reference sequence). V lost 0 bases to trimming and J lost 2 bases; unmatched junction nucleotides: 3. There are 16 residues in the CDR3. The CDR3 region has the DNA TGTGCCAGCAGCCAAGAGCGGGGGGGGATCACAGATACGCAGTATTTT. Residues: CASSQERGGITDTQYF.

J is TRBJ1-1 and V is TRBV7-9, with 7 bases lining up with TRBD1. The germline V gene encodes CDR1 SEHNR and CDR2 FQNEAQ (reference sequence). The CDR3 loop spans 14 amino acids. V was pared by 2 bases and J by 3 bases, with 3 bases of the junction left unmatched. The CDR3 reads CASSLRDSDTEAFF. The CDR3 DNA reads as TGTGCCAGCAGCTTACGGGACAGCGACACTGAAGCTTTCTTT.

The chain carries TRBV11-2 and TRBJ2-2; D remains ambiguous. V dropped 2 bases and J dropped 3 bases, with 4 bases sitting between them. The CDR3 spans 13 residues. Germline V gives CDR1 SGHAT, CDR2 FQNNGV. The CDR3 region has the DNA TGTGCCAGCAGCTTAAGCGACACCGGGGAGCTGTTTTTT. It translates to CASSLSDTGELFF.

The chain uses TRBV3-1 (or the pseudogene TRBV3-2) and TRBJ2-7, with 10 nucleotides matching TRBD1. This CDR3 spans 15 amino acids. Germline V gives CDR1 LGHDT, CDR2 YNNKEL (reference sequence). Germline trimming cut 8 bases from V and 5 bases from J; bases unmatched to any gene: 12. The CDR3 here is CASRDLTGGRDEQYF. The CDR3, as DNA: TGTGCCAGCCGGGACCTGACAGGGGGCAGGGACGAGCAGTACTTC.

V usage is TRBV21-1 and J usage is TRBJ2-1; TRBD2 is the table's D call, not checked against the DNA. TRBV21-1 is given as a pseudogene. The CDR3 totals 16 residues. This CDR3 reads CASSKVLAGRHNEQFF. DNA for the CDR3: TGTGCCAGCAGCAAAGTACTAGCGGGGCGTCACAATGAGCAGTTCTTC.

The chain joins TRBV7-6 to TRBJ2-2; 11 nucleotides match TRBD2. Germline-derived CDR1 and CDR2 are SGHVS and FNYEAQ. The ends lost 5 bases at V and 6 bases at J; junction bases unmatched: 5. The CDR3 loop spans 15 amino acids. The CDR3 region is CASSRRLAGPGELFF. The CDR3 DNA is TGTGCCAGCAGCCGGAGACTAGCGGGGCCCGGGGAGCTGTTTTTT.

The CDR3 here is CASSQQGWITEAFF. Here the CDR3 DNA reads TGTGCCAGTAGCCAACAGGGCTGGATCACTGAAGCTTTCTTT. V and J are TRBV19 and TRBJ1-1; a weak D match, TRBD1 (6 bases). CDR3 length: 14 amino acids. Germline V gene sequence: CDR1 LNHDA, CDR2 SQIVND (reference sequence). The germline V and J ends were trimmed by 6 bases and 4 bases, with 15 bases remaining between them. Looking up the rest from reference TRBV19 and TRBJ1-1 gives the full variable domain: DGGITQSPKYLFRKEGQNVTLSCEQNLNHDAMYWYRQDPGQGLRLIYYSQIVNDFQKGDIAEGYSVSREKKESFPLTVTSAQKNPTAFYLCASSQQGWITEAFFGQGTRLTVV.

The chain is built from TRBV6-2 or TRBV6-3 and TRBJ2-2; TRBD1 matches 10 bases. The germline CDR1 and CDR2 sequences are MNHEY and SVGEGT. The CDR3 is made up of 15 amino acids. With 4 bases clipped from V and 6 bases from J, the junction kept 5 bases outside the gene matches. The chain's CDR3 is CASSSGQGHAGELFF. The CDR3, as DNA: TGTGCCAGCAGTTCGGGACAGGGGCACGCCGGGGAGCTGTTTTTT.

This clone appeared a few times. V usage is TRBV19 and J usage is TRBJ1-1; D is perhaps TRBD1 (6 bases). The CDR3 has 15 residues. With 3 bases removed from V and 2 bases from J, the gap between germline ends came to 13 bases. Germline V gene sequence: CDR1 LNHDA, CDR2 SQIVND (reference sequence). The CDR3 bases are TGTGCCAGTAGTATTCTTGGACAGATAAACACTGAAGCTTTCTTT. Amino acids: CASSILGQINTEAFF.

The V call is TRBV7-9, the J call TRBJ1-1; no definite D call. There are 12 residues in the CDR3. V lost 5 bases, J lost 6 bases, and 10 bases lay in between. CDR1 and CDR2 (germline): SEHNR, FQNEAQ (reference sequence). CDR3: CASSLGRAEAFF. The CDR3 DNA sequence: TGTGCCAGCAGCCTCGGCCGGGCTGAAGCTTTCTTT.

This chain joins TRBV5-1 and TRBJ1-3, with 7 bases identical to TRBD1. The junction had 5 bases not matched to a gene; V was cut back by 7 bases and J by 1 base. CDR1 SGHRS and CDR2 YFSETQ come from the germline V gene. The CDR3 has 14 residues. The CDR3 reads CASDRDGSGNTIYF. CDR3 DNA: TGCGCCAGCGACAGGGATGGGTCTGGAAACACCATATATTTT.

The chain is built from TRBV9 and TRBJ1-6; D is undetermined. Germline V gives CDR1 SGDLS, CDR2 YYNGEE. V was clipped by 3 bases and J by 7 bases, with 11 bases between them. This CDR3 contains 14 residues. CDR3 DNA: TGTGCCAGCAGCGGAGGATTCGGAAATTCACCCCTCCACTTT. As protein: CASSGGFGNSPLHF.